These 26 T cell receptor beta chains were sequenced from one sample in a study of blood T cell repertoires in COVID-19. Only in-frame clones appear in the TCRdb table, and some are missing; sequencing was by immunoSEQ multiplex PCR. The sample yields 75,000 to 95,000 clones, roughly 85% seen once. Sequences were obtained from peripheral blood. These receptors originate from a woman in her sixties or seventies with COVID-19, enrolled during active disease.

The V gene is TRBV2, the J gene TRBJ1-5; no clear D. Germline values: CDR1 SNHLY, CDR2 FYNNEI. V was clipped by 8 bases and J by 6 bases, with 17 bases between them. There are 14 residues in the CDR3. The CDR3 reads CASGQRVGGQPQHF. The CDR3, as DNA: TGTGCCAGCGGCCAGCGGGTTGGCGGTCAGCCCCAGCATTTT.

The chain couples TRBV7-2 to TRBJ1-2; 7 bases agree with TRBD1. CDR3 length equals 15 residues. V shed 2 bases and J 3 bases; nucleotides not matched to a gene: 6. Germline loops: CDR1 SGHTA, CDR2 FQGNSA. Written as DNA, the CDR3 is TGTGCCAGCAGCTTAAGGTCAGGGACAGACTATGGCTACACCTTC. Its protein product is CASSLRSGTDYGYTF.

The chain combines TRBV12-3 or TRBV12-4 with TRBJ2-5; D might be TRBD1 (6 bases). This CDR3 region has 13 residues. V gave up 3 bases and J gave up 5 bases, with 10 bases separating them. The CDR3 loop reads CASSFRGYETQYF. The DNA of the CDR3 is TGTGCCAGCAGTTTCAGGGGCTACGAGACCCAGTACTTC.

This chain uses TRBV6-1 with TRBJ2-1; TRBD1 aligns across 9 bases. V was pared by 2 bases and J by 1 base, with 12 bases of the junction left unmatched. The CDR3 has 19 residues. From germline, CDR1 is MNHNS and CDR2 SASEGT. CDR3 nucleotide sequence: TGTGCCAGCAGTGAATGGGGACAGGGCGAAGCTGGGTCCTACAATGAGCAGTTCTTC. The encoded protein is CASSEWGQGEAGSYNEQFF.

The V call is TRBV6-4, the J call TRBJ2-1, with TRBD2 matching over 8 bases. This CDR3 is built from 16 residues. Per the germline V gene, CDR1 is MRHNA and CDR2 is SNTAGT. The junction had 5 bases not matched to a gene; V was cut back by 3 bases and J by 1 base. The CDR3 DNA is TGTGCCAGCAGTGAGATAGCGGGGATTTCCTACAATGAGCAGTTCTTC. Protein sequence: CASSEIAGISYNEQFF.

The chain couples TRBV9 to TRBJ1-2, with D perhaps matching TRBD1 (5 bases). V was trimmed by 6 bases and J by 4 bases, leaving 22 bases between them. The V gene's germline CDR1 is SGDLS and CDR2 YYNGEE. There are 16 residues in the CDR3. The DNA of the CDR3 is TGTGCCAGCAACCGTCACCCGCGGGGGGAAGGCTATGGCTACACCTTC. It encodes CASNRHPRGEGYGYTF.

V is TRBV7-8 and J is TRBJ1-1, with no clear D. The germline V gene encodes CDR1 SGHVS and CDR2 FQNEAQ. V was cut by 5 bases and J by 5 bases, with 15 bases left in between. The CDR3 has 14 residues. The CDR3 spells CASSTNWEVTEAFF. For the CDR3, the DNA is TGTGCCAGCAGCACCAACTGGGAGGTAACTGAAGCTTTCTTT.

J is TRBJ2-4 and V is TRBV19; 9 nucleotides align to TRBD1. V dropped 5 bases and J dropped 6; count of bases not matched to a gene: 5. The length of the CDR3 is 14 residues. Germline loops: CDR1 LNHDA, CDR2 SQIVND (reference sequence). The CDR3 is CASSLTGGTNIQYF. In nucleotides, the CDR3 is TGTGCCAGTAGTCTTACAGGGGGCACAAACATTCAGTACTTC.

V gene TRBV5-6 combines with J gene TRBJ1-2; D is ambiguous. The CDR3 has 14 residues. V was shortened by 0 bases and J by 1 base, with 7 bases between the two germline ends. The germline V gene has CDR1 SGHDT and CDR2 YYEEEE. This CDR3 is CASSLGSFNYGYTF. The CDR3 DNA follows: TGTGCCAGCAGCTTGGGCAGTTTTAACTATGGCTACACCTTC.

This chain uses TRBV29-1 with TRBJ1-1; possible D gene TRBD1, 5 bases. CDR3 length equals 11 residues. Per the germline V gene, CDR1 is SQVTM and CDR2 is ANQGSEA. V was trimmed by 4 bases and J by 3 bases, leaving 6 bases between them. CDR3 DNA sequence: TGCAGCGTTGGGACACACACTGAAGCTTTCTTT. Encoded protein: CSVGTHTEAFF.

Here the CDR3 DNA reads TGTGCCAGCAGTAGGGACAGGGGGCCCAAGAACACTGAAGCTTTCTTT. This gives the protein CASSRDRGPKNTEAFF. The chain recombines TRBV6-4 with TRBJ1-1; 12 bases are shared with TRBD1. V lost 5 bases and J lost 1; bases outside the gene matches: 5. Germline values: CDR1 MRHNA, CDR2 SNTAGT. CDR3 length: 16 residues.

The chain uses TRBV7-2 and TRBJ2-7; 9 nucleotides line up with TRBD2. The trim removed 5 bases at V and 0 bases at J, leaving 5 bases unmatched. The CDR3 spans 15 residues. CDR1 is SGHTA, CDR2 FQGNSA, per germline. This chain's CDR3 is CASSPEGLASYEQYF. DNA for the CDR3: TGTGCCAGCAGCCCAGAGGGACTAGCCTCCTACGAGCAGTACTTC.

The rearrangement links TRBV28 to TRBJ1-3; tentative D call: TRBD1 (6 bases). Between the trimmed V and J ends, which lost 8 bases and 4 bases, there was a span of 18 bases. This CDR3 region has 15 residues. From germline, CDR1 is MDHEN and CDR2 SYDVKM. The CDR3, as DNA: TGTGCCAGCGCGGAGACAGGATCTTTGGGAAACACCATATATTTT. Protein sequence: CASAETGSLGNTIYF.

This rearrangement joins TRBV4-1 to TRBJ1-6; 11 bases are shared with TRBD1. Germline V gives CDR1 MGHRA, CDR2 YSYEKL. Unmatched junction bases numbered 5, after V lost 5 bases and J lost 11 bases. The CDR3 runs 14 residues. CDR3 amino acids: CASSEWTGGTPLHF. CDR3 bases: TGCGCCAGCAGCGAGTGGACAGGGGGCACACCCCTCCACTTT.

This rearrangement joins TRBV18 to TRBJ2-1; a weak D match, TRBD1 (6 bases). Germline CDR1 is KGHSH and CDR2 is LQKENI. V lost 3 bases and J 8 bases, leaving 11 bases between the germline ends. This CDR3 is built from 13 residues. In nucleotides, the CDR3 is TGTGCCAGCTCACCCCCCACAGGGTATGAGCAGTTCTTC. This encodes CASSPPTGYEQFF.

The chain couples TRBV6-5 to TRBJ1-2; D gene unclear. The V end lost 4 bases, the J end lost 5 bases, and 17 bases lay between the germline ends. CDR3 length: 15 amino acids. Germline V CDR1 and CDR2: MNHEY, SVGAGI. The chain's CDR3 is CASSSLPVDRYGYTF. CDR3 bases: TGTGCCAGCAGTTCCCTTCCGGTTGATCGGTATGGCTACACCTTC.

The chain combines TRBV13 with TRBJ1-2; weak D call: TRBD1 (5 bases). This CDR3 contains 13 residues. V gave up 3 bases and J gave up 2 bases, with 7 bases separating them. Germline assignment: CDR1 PRHDT and CDR2 FYEKMQ (reference sequence). The CDR3 loop reads CASSLNRNYGYTF. As DNA, the CDR3 is TGTGCCAGCAGCTTGAACAGGAACTATGGCTACACCTTC.

This chain connects TRBV5-4 to TRBJ2-5; 7 bases are a match to TRBD1. The trim removed 5 bases at V and 5 bases at J, leaving 6 bases unmatched. The CDR3 length is 13 residues. CDR1 SGHNT and CDR2 YYREEE come from the germline V gene (reference sequence). CDR3: CASRQDRVETQYF. In nucleotides, the CDR3 is TGTGCCAGCAGACAAGACAGGGTTGAGACCCAGTACTTC. Using reference TRBV5-4 and TRBJ2-5 for the parts outside the CDR3, the full variable domain is ETGVTQSPTHLIKTRGQQVTLRCSSQSGHNTVSWYQQALGQGPQFIFQYYREEENGRGNFPPRFSGLQFPNYSSELNVNALELDDSALYLCASRQDRVETQYFGPGTRLLVL.

In this sample, this clone turned up once. This chain joins TRBV6-6 and TRBJ2-7; the D gene is possibly TRBD2 (6 bases). The germline V gene encodes CDR1 MNHNY and CDR2 SVGAGI (reference sequence). V lost 8 bases, J lost 4 bases, and 21 bases lay in between. The CDR3 runs 15 residues. The chain's CDR3 is CASSWSGLGTYEQYF. The DNA of the CDR3 is TGTGCCAGCTCCTGGTCAGGGTTAGGGACTTACGAGCAGTACTTC.

The chain is built from TRBV29-1 and TRBJ1-5; 8 nucleotides agree with TRBD1. V lost 4 bases to trimming and J lost 5 bases; unmatched junction nucleotides: 10. CDR1 is SQVTM and CDR2 is ANQGSEA in the germline V gene. The CDR3 is made up of 15 amino acids. The CDR3 DNA reads TGCAGCGTTGCCTCCGGGACAGGTCCCCATCAGCCCCAGCATTTT. The encoded protein is CSVASGTGPHQPQHF.

The rearrangement joins TRBV6-4 to TRBJ2-2; TRBD2 is a possible D gene (6 bases). CDR1 is MRHNA, CDR2 SNTAGT, per germline. CDR3 length: 14 amino acids. V lost 6 bases, J lost 6 bases, and 14 bases lay in between. Written as DNA, the CDR3 is TGTGCCAGCAGCCCCACCTGGGGGGCCGGGGAGCTGTTTTTT. This gives the protein CASSPTWGAGELFF.

The gene calls are TRBV4-3 and TRBJ1-5, with TRBD1 matching over 11 bases. The germline V gene encodes CDR1 LGHNA and CDR2 YSLEER. The CDR3 covers 15 residues. The ends lost 2 bases at V and 6 bases at J; junction bases unmatched: 3. CDR3 nucleotides: TGCGCCAGCAGCCAATATGGGACAGGGGGTCAGCCCCAGCATTTT. Amino acid sequence: CASSQYGTGGQPQHF.

This clone was detected only a few times. The chain joins TRBV27 to TRBJ2-7; TRBD1 matches 9 bases. The junction had 8 bases not matched to a gene; V was cut back by 6 bases and J by 2 bases. The CDR3 sequence is 15 residues long. Germline CDR1 and CDR2: MNHEY and SMNVEV (reference sequence). This chain's CDR3 is CASRLWGQGPYEQYF. CDR3 bases: TGTGCCAGCAGACTATGGGGACAGGGACCCTACGAGCAGTACTTC.

J is TRBJ1-4 and V is TRBV2; D remains unclear. CDR3 length: 12 residues. Germline CDR1 is SNHLY and CDR2 is FYNNEI. Trimming left V 0 bases short and J 11 bases short, with 7 bases between. DNA for the CDR3: TGTGCCAGCAGTGAAGCCACCAGGAAACTGTTTTTT. Residues: CASSEATRKLFF.

The V and J genes are TRBV5-6 and TRBJ1-2, with D possibly matching TRBD1 (5 bases). V lost 1 base and J 7 bases, leaving 14 bases between the germline ends. Germline CDR1 and CDR2: SGHDT and YYEEEE. The CDR3 consists of 14 residues. This chain's CDR3 is CASSLPPTVSGYTF. Written as DNA, the CDR3 is TGTGCCAGCAGCTTGCCCCCGACAGTTAGTGGCTACACCTTC.

The rearrangement links TRBV3-1 (or the pseudogene TRBV3-2) to TRBJ2-3, with 7 bases aligning to TRBD2. V lost 2 bases and J lost 1; bases outside the gene matches: 3. This CDR3 has 15 amino acids. Germline CDR1 reads LGHDT; CDR2 reads YNNKEL (reference sequence). The CDR3 spells CASSQFLAGTDTQYF. In DNA form, the CDR3 reads TGTGCCAGCAGCCAATTTCTAGCGGGCACAGATACGCAGTATTTT.